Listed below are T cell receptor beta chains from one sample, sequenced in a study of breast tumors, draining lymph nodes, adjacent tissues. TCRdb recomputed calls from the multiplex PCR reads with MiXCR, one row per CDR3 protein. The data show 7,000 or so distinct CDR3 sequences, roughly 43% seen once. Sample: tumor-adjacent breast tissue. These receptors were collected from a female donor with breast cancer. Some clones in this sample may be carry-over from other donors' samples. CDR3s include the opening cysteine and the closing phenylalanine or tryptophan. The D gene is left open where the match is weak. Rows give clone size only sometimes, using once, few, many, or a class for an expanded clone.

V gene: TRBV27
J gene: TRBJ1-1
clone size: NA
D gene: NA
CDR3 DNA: TGTGCCAGCAGTTCGAGCCTGAACACTGAAGCTTTCTTT
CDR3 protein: CASSSSLNTEAFF

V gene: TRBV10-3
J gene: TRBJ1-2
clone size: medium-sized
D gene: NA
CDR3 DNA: TGTGCCATCAGGGGACAAGGGGATAACTATGGCTACACCTTC
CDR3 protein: CAIRGQGDNYGYTF

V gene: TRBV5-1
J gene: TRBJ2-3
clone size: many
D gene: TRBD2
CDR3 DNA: TGCGCCAGCAGCTTGACTAGCGGGAGACAAGATACGCAGTATTTT
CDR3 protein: CASSLTSGRQDTQYF

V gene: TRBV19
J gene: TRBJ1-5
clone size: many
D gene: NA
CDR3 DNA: TGTGCCACCACGACAGTCAATAGCAATCAGCCCCAGCATTTT
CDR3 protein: CATTTVNSNQPQHF

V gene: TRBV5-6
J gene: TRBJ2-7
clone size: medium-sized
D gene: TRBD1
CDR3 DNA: TGTGCCAGCAGCCAAAGGCTGGGGGAACAGGGGGCCTACGAGCAGTACTTC
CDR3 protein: CASSQRLGEQGAYEQYF

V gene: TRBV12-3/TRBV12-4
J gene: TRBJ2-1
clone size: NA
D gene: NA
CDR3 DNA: TGTGCCAGCAGTTTAGGTCGAACGTGGGACTTTAACAATGAGCAGTTCTTC
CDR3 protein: CASSLGRTWDFNNEQFF

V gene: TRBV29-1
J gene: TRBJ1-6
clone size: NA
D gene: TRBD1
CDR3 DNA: TGCAGCGTAGGACAGGGGACCGATAATTCACCCCTCCACTTT
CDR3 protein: CSVGQGTDNSPLHF

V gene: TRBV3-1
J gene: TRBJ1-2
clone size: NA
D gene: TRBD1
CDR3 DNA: TGTGCCAGCAGCCACTCAGGGGGCGCAAGTGGCTACACCTTC
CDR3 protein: CASSHSGGASGYTF

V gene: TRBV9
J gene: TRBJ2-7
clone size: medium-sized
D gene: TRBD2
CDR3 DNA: TGCCTGAGGAGGGAGGGCCATCAGATTCACGAGCAGTACTTC
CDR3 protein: CLRREGHQIHEQYF

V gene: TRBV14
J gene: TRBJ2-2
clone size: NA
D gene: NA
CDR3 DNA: TGTGCCAGCAGCCGGGGGGAGACAGGGCTCACCGGGGAGCTGTTTTTT
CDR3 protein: CASSRGETGLTGELFF

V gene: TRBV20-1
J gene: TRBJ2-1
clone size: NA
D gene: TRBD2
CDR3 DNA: TGCAGTGCTAGGGGACCGGGACTAGGCAATGAGCAGTTCTTC
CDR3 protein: CSARGPGLGNEQFF

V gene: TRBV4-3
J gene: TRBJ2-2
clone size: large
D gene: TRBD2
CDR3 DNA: TGCGCCAGCAGCCAAGATGCGGGAGCGAACACCGGGGAGCTGTTTTTT
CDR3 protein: CASSQDAGANTGELFF

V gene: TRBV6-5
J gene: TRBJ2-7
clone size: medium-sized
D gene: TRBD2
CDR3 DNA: TGTGCCAGCAGAAGGTCAGGGACTAGCGGCTCCTACGAGCAGTACTTC
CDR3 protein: CASRRSGTSGSYEQYF

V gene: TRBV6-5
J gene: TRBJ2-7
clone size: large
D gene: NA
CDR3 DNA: TGTGCCAGCAGTTACGGGAACAGCAACGAGCAGTACTTC
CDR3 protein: CASSYGNSNEQYF

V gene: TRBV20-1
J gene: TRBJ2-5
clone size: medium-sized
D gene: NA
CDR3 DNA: TGCAGTGCTATCGAACTGGGGGAGACCCAGTACTTC
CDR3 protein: CSAIELGETQYF

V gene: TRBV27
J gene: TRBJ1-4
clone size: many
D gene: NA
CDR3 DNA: TGTGCCAGCAGTACCAAAGCCGCCGGGACATGGGATGAAAAACTGTTTTTT
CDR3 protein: CASSTKAAGTWDEKLFF

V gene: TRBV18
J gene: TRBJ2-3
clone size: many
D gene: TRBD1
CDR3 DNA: TGTGCCAGCTCACCGGACAGGACACACACAGATACGCAGTATTTT
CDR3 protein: CASSPDRTHTDTQYF

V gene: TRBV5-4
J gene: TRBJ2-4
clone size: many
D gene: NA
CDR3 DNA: TGTGCCAGCAGCTTGGGTGGGCAAGCCAAAAACATTCAGTACTTC
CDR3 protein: CASSLGGQAKNIQYF

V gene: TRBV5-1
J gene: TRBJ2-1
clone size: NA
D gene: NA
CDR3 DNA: TGCGCCAGCAGCACCGGACCTGAGCAGTTCTTC
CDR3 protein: CASSTGPEQFF

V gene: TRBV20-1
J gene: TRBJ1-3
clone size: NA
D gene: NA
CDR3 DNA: TGCAGTGCCTCGGAGTCTCTCCCTGGAAACACCATATATTTT
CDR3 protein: CSASESLPGNTIYF

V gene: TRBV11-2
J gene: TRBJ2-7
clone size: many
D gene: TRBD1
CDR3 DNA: TGTGCCAGCAGCTTAGATCAGGGACAGACCTACGAGCAGTACTTC
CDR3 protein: CASSLDQGQTYEQYF

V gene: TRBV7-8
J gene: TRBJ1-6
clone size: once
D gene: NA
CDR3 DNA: TGTGCCAGCACGAAGACAGTTCAAGGGTCACCCCTCCACTTT
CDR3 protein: CASTKTVQGSPLHF

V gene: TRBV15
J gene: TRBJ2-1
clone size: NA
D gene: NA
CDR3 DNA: TGTGCCACCAGCAGCACAACACGGGACACTTACAATGAGCAGTTCTTC
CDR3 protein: CATSSTTRDTYNEQFF

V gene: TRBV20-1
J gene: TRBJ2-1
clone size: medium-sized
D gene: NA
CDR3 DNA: TGCAGTGCTCCGCAGGAAGTCGAGCAGTTCTTC
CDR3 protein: CSAPQEVEQFF

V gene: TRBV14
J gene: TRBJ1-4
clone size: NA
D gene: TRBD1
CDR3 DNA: TGTGCCAGCAGCCAAGATGTCGGACAGGGGAATGAAAAACTGTTTTTT
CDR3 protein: CASSQDVGQGNEKLFF

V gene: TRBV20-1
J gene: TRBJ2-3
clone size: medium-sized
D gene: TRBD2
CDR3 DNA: TGCAGTGCTAGACCTAGCGGGGCAAGAGATACGCAGTATTTT
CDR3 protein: CSARPSGARDTQYF

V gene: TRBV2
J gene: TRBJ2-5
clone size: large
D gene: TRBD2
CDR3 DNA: TGTGCCAGCAGTCAGACTAGCGGGAGGGGAGAGACCCAGTACTTC
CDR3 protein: CASSQTSGRGETQYF

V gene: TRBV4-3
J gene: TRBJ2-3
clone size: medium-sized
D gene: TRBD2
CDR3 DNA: TGCGCCAGCAGCCAAGTAGCGGGAGGGCCCCATACGCAGTATTTT
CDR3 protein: CASSQVAGGPHTQYF

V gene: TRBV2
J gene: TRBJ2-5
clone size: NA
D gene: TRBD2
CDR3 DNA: TGTGCCAGCACTAGCGGCCAGGAGACCCAGTACTTC
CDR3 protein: CASTSGQETQYF

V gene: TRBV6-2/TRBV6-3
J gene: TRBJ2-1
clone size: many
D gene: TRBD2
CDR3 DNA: TGTGCCAGCAGTCCACTAGCGGGAGCCTACAATGAGCAGTTCTTC
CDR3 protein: CASSPLAGAYNEQFF

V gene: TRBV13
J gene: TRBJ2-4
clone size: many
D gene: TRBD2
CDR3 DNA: TGTGCCAGCAGCTTAGCTAGCGGCGGTGGCATTCAGTACTTC
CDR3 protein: CASSLASGGGIQYF

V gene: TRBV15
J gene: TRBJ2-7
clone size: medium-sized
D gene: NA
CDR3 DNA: TGTGCCACCAGCAGAGACCCCCTGAGGGAGCAGTACTTC
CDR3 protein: CATSRDPLREQYF

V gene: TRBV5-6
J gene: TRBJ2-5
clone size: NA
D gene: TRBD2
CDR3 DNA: TGTGCCAGCAGACCGGGACTAGCTGGCGAGACCCAGTACTTC
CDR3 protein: CASRPGLAGETQYF

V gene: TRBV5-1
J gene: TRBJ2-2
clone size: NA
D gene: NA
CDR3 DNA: TGCGCCAGCAGCTTAAGGCCGGGGAGATCGATCCCGGGGGAGCTGTTTTTT
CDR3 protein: CASSLRPGRSIPGELFF

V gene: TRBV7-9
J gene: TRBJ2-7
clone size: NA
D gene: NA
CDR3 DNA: TGTGCCAGCGGGAGGTCGAACGAGCAGTACTTC
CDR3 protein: CASGRSNEQYF

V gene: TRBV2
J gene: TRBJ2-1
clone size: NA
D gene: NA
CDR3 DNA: TGTGCCAGCAGTGATTCGGGTTGGGAGCAGTTCTTC
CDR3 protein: CASSDSGWEQFF

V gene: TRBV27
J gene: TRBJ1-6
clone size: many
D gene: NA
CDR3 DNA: TGTGCCAGCAGTTTATCAGGGTTAGGTTCACCCCTCCACTTT
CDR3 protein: CASSLSGLGSPLHF

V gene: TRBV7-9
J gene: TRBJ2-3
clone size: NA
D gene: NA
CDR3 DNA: TGTGCCAGCAGCCCGAGGGCAGGCACAGATACGCAGTATTTT
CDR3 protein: CASSPRAGTDTQYF

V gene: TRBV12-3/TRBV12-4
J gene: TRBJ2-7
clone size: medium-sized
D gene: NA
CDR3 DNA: TGTGCCAGCAGTTTGGGGAGCCACGAGCAGTACTTC
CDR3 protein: CASSLGSHEQYF

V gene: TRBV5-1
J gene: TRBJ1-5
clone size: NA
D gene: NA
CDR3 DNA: TGCGCCAGCAGCTTAGGCGGGCCAGATACGCAGCATTTT
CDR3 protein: CASSLGGPDTQHF

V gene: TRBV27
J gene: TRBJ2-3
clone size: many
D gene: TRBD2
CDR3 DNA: TGTGCCAGCAGATTAGCGGGGCGAAGGAGCACAGATACGCAGTATTTT
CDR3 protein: CASRLAGRRSTDTQYF

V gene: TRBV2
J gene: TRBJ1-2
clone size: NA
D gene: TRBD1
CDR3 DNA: TGTGCCAGCAGTGAAGCGAAGGCAGGGGGCAACTATGGCTACACCTTC
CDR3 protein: CASSEAKAGGNYGYTF

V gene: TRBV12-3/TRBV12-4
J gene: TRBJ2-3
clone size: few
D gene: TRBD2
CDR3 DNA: TGTGCCAGCAGTCTAGGACTAGCTAGCACAGATACGCAGTATTTT
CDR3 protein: CASSLGLASTDTQYF

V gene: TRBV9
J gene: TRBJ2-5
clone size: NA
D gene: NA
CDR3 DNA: TGTGCCAGCAGCGAGAGAGGAGGGAATAGAGAGACCCAGTACTTC
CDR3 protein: CASSERGGNRETQYF

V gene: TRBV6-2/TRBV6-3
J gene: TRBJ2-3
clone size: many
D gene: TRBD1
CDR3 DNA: TGTGCCAGCAGACCCGGACAGGGCAGGATGAAGGATACGCAGTATTTT
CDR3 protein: CASRPGQGRMKDTQYF

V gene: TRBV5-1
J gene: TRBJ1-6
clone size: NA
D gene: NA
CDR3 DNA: TGCGCCAGCAGCTTGGCCCTCCAGGGGAATTCACCCCTCCACTTT
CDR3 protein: CASSLALQGNSPLHF

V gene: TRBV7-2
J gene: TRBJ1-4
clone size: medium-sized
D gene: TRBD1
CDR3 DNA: TGTGCCAGCAGCTTGAGCCAGGGGGCGGAAAAACTGTTTTTT
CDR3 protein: CASSLSQGAEKLFF

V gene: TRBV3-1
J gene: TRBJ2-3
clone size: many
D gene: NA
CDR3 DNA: TGTGCCAGCAGCCAACATGGATCAGGAGATACGCAGTATTTT
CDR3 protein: CASSQHGSGDTQYF

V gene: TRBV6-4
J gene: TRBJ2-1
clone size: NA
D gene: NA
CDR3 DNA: TGTGCCAGCAGTCGGGACAACTACAATGAGCAGTTCTTC
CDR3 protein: CASSRDNYNEQFF

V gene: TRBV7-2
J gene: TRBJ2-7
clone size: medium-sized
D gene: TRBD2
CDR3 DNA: TGTGCCAGCAGCGGGCGCGGGAGTCCCTACGAGCAGTACTTC
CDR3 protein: CASSGRGSPYEQYF

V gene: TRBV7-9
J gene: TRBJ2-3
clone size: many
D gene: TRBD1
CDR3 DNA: TGTGCCAGCAGCTTGCTACCGGGACAGGGACGTCGAGAGACGGATACGCAGTATTTT
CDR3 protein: CASSLLPGQGRRETDTQYF

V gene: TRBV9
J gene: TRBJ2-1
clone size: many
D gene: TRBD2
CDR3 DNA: TGTGCCAGCAGCCCGGGAAATAGCGGGAATGAGCAGTTCTTC
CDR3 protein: CASSPGNSGNEQFF

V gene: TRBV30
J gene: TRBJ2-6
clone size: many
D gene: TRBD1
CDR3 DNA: TGTGCCTGGACAGGCGGGACAGGTGGGGCCAACGTCCTGACTTTC
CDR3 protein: CAWTGGTGGANVLTF

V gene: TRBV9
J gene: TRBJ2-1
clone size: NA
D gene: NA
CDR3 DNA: TGTGCCAGCAGCGAAGACCTCCGGGACTCTGAGCAGTTCTTC
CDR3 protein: CASSEDLRDSEQFF

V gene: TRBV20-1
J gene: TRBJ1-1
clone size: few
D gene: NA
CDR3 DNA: TGCAGTGCTCCTCTTCAGGCGTACACTGAAGCTTTCTTT
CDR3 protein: CSAPLQAYTEAFF

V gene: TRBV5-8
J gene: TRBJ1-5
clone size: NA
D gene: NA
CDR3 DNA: TGTGCCAGCAGCTTGGTTCGGGGGAGGCAGCCCCAGCATTTT
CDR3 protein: CASSLVRGRQPQHF

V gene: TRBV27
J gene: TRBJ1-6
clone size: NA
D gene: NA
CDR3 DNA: TGTGCCGGCAGTTCATCTGACAGGAATAATTCACCCCTCCACTTT
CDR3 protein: CAGSSSDRNNSPLHF

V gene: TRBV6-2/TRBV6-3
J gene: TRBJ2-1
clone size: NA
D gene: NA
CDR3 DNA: TGTGCCAGCAGTTACCTCGGGAGCAATGAGCAGTTCTTC
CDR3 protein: CASSYLGSNEQFF

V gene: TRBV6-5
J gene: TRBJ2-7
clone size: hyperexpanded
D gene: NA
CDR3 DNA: TGTGCCAGCAGTTACTCGGACGACGCCTACGAGCAGTACTTC
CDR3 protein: CASSYSDDAYEQYF

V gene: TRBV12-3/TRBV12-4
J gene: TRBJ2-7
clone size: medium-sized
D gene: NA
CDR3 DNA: TGTGCCAGCAGTTTAGCCCTAGGGCAATACGAGCAGTACTTC
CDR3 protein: CASSLALGQYEQYF